The entry that follows covers one TCR beta chain sequence. TCRdb keeps only in-frame clones here, not all; method: immunoSEQ multiplex PCR. The sample comprises 230,000 or so clones, about 91% of which are singletons, and 2.5% rests with the top ten. This specimen belongs to a study of blood T cell repertoires in COVID-19. For the study at large: The United States, Italy and Spain supplied acute and convalescent COVID-19 samples. PBMCs, B-cell-depleted T cells, or T cells were the source of the cDNA or gDNA that made up the material.

Germline V gives CDR1 MNHNY, CDR2 SVGAGI (reference sequence). Trimming shortened V by 6 bases and J by 6 bases, and 15 bases separated the two germline ends. The CDR3 is 14 residues long. Categorization into cohorts depended on clinical history that participants reported. The sequence derives from a woman aged 40 to 50 with acute COVID-19. The sequenced sample consisted of PBMCs or T cells enriched from blood (not recorded which). This chain joins TRBV6-6 and TRBJ2-1; tentative D call: TRBD2 (5 bases). CDR3: CASRAGPSANEQFF. For the CDR3, the DNA is TGTGCCAGCAGGGCGGGCCCCTCAGCCAATGAGCAGTTCTTC.